The 19 T cell receptor beta chains in this list originate from one sample, sequenced in a study of blood T cells in healthy people across ages (dated by TCRdb to about 2015). Preparation of the library involved 5' RACE. The second PCR ran for about 7 to 11 cycles and used a J-beta primer mix along with a sample-barcoded 5' primer. TCRdb cleaned the public reads at Q25 with fastp, built clones with MiXCR and kept in-frame beta chains. When rows share a CDR3 protein, they turn into one entry using the most common DNA and genes. The sample contains some 1,800,000 distinct CDR3 sequences, around 40% of them found a single time. The ten largest clones represent around 23% of the sample. The sequenced sample was blood. These receptors were taken from a human donor in good health.

This clonotype was seen a handful of times. The CDR3 region has the DNA TGTGCCAGCAGACGGACAGGGGCCCGATCAACTAATGAAAAACTGTTTTTT. This codes for CASRRTGARSTNEKLFF. The rearrangement joins TRBV5-5 to TRBJ1-4, with 9 bases aligning to TRBD1. The CDR3 runs to 17 residues. Germline V gene data show CDR1 as SGHKS and CDR2 as YYEKEE (reference sequence). The trim removed 5 bases at V and 0 bases at J, leaving 8 bases unmatched.

The rearrangement uses TRBV12-3 or TRBV12-4 and TRBJ1-2, with D maybe TRBD1 (6 bases). This CDR3 comprises 14 residues. V lost 7 bases and J 8 bases, leaving 20 bases between the germline ends. CDR3 sequence (DNA): TGTGCCAGCACCTGGACAGTGGGCTCACGGGGCTACACCTTC. As protein: CASTWTVGSRGYTF.

This clonotype has a handful of counts. The chain recombines TRBV20-1 with TRBJ1-2; 7 nucleotides agree with TRBD1. Trimming removed 5 bases from V and 4 bases from J; junction bases left unmatched: 7. The CDR3 is made up of 13 amino acids. CDR1 is DFQATT, CDR2 SNEGSKA, per germline (reference sequence). In nucleotides, the CDR3 is TGCAGTGCTGCCATGACAGGGCTCTATGGCTACACCTTC. Translated: CSAAMTGLYGYTF.

This chain's CDR3 is CASSFTGATRNEKLFF. CDR3 DNA: TGTGCCAGCAGCTTCACCGGGGCCACGAGGAATGAAAAACTGTTTTTT. This sequence joins TRBV7-9 and TRBJ1-4, with a weak D call TRBD1 (5 bases). This CDR3 spans 16 amino acids. Trimming took 3 bases from V and 5 from J, leaving 16 bases between them. Germline V gene lookup returns CDR1 SEHNR and CDR2 FQNEAQ (reference sequence).

This clonotype was detected a few times. The chain uses TRBV12-3 or TRBV12-4 and TRBJ1-4; D is unclear. The CDR3 contains 13 residues. With 2 bases removed from V and 6 bases from J, the gap between germline ends came to 7 bases. The chain's CDR3 is CASSLNLDEKLFF. CDR3 nucleotides: TGTGCCAGCAGTTTAAATTTAGATGAAAAACTGTTTTTT.

This clonotype has only a few counts. The rearrangement joins TRBV4-3 to TRBJ1-2; no firm D call. The CDR3 sequence is 16 residues long. V gave up 0 bases and J gave up 3 bases, with 14 bases separating them. Germline assignment: CDR1 LGHNA and CDR2 YSLEER. The CDR3 nucleotides are TGCGCCAGCAGCCAAGAGGCCATGGGTCCCCACTATGGCTACACCTTC. This codes for CASSQEAMGPHYGYTF.

A few counts support this clonotype. The chain links TRBV6-6 to TRBJ2-7; a possible D gene is TRBD1 (5 bases). V was cut by 4 bases and J by 1 base, with 11 bases left in between. From germline, CDR1 is MNHNY and CDR2 SVGAGI (reference sequence). The CDR3 sequence is 14 residues long. CDR3 in amino acids: CASSSLGASYEQYF. CDR3 nucleotides: TGTGCCAGCAGTTCTTTAGGGGCTTCCTACGAGCAGTACTTC.

V and J are TRBV24-1 and TRBJ2-3; the D call may be TRBD1 or TRBD2 (6 bases each). Between the trimmed V and J ends, which lost 4 bases and 5 bases, there was a span of 18 bases. CDR1 and CDR2 from the germline V gene are KGHDR and SFDVKD. The CDR3 runs to 16 residues. CDR3 amino acids: CATSDYREEAQDTQYF. Here the CDR3 DNA reads TGTGCCACCAGTGACTACAGGGAGGAGGCACAAGATACGCAGTATTTT.

The rearrangement joins TRBV7-2 to TRBJ2-4, with 7 positions matching TRBD2. From germline, CDR1 is SGHTA and CDR2 FQGNSA. J lost 13 bases, V lost 5 bases, and 11 bases had no gene match. The CDR3 is made up of 13 amino acids. The DNA of the CDR3 is TGTGCCAGCAGCACCACTCGGTTGGGGGGGCAGTACTTC. Residues: CASSTTRLGGQYF.

Concerning this clonotype: It is likely a read error, because the conserved phenylalanine at the end of the CDR3 is missing. V usage is TRBV20-1 and J usage is TRBJ2-1, with 13 bases lining up with TRBD2. The germline V gene encodes CDR1 DFQATT and CDR2 SNEGSKA (reference sequence). Trimming cost V 4 bases and J 4 bases; bases outside gene matches: 10. This CDR3 contains 17 residues. The chain's CDR3 is CSATGLAGASRYNEQFL. The CDR3 bases are TGCAGTGCTACCGGACTAGCGGGGGCCTCCCGGTACAATGAGCAGTTCCTC.

The table lists this clonotype with a few counts. The chain is built from TRBV6-5 and TRBJ2-3; either TRBD1 or TRBD2 may supply D (5 bases each). Germline V gene sequence: CDR1 MNHEY, CDR2 SVGAGI. CDR3 length: 16 residues. V shed 0 bases and J shed 3 bases, with 13 bases lying between them. The chain's CDR3 is CASSYSRGEWTDTQYF. The DNA of the CDR3 is TGTGCCAGCAGTTACTCGAGAGGGGAGTGGACAGATACGCAGTATTTT.

CDR3: CASSQEGWTPNSYEQYF. The CDR3 nucleotides are TGCGCCAGCAGCCAAGAAGGCTGGACACCAAACTCCTACGAGCAGTACTTC. The rearrangement uses TRBV4-1 and TRBJ2-4; a weak D match, TRBD1 (5 bases). The DNA end lines up better with TRBJ2-7; the J call may be wrong. This CDR3 has 17 residues. Germline V lookup: CDR1 MGHRA, CDR2 YSYEKL.

This clonotype was detected only a few times. The genes are TRBV15 and TRBJ2-7; 12 bases are shared with TRBD1. The length of the CDR3 is 17 residues. The ends lost 5 bases at V and 1 base at J; junction bases unmatched: 9. The germline gives CDR1 LNHNV, CDR2 YYDKDF (reference sequence). DNA for the CDR3: TGTGCCACCAGCCGTACGGGACAGGGGGCATTTTCCTACGAGCAGTACTTC. It is translated as CATSRTGQGAFSYEQYF. The full variable domain, completed using reference TRBV15 and TRBJ2-7, is DAMVIQNPRYQVTQFGKPVTLSCSQTLNHNVMYWYQQKSSQAPKLLFHYYDKDFNNEADTPDNFQSRRPNTSFCFLDIRSPGLGDTAMYLCATSRTGQGAFSYEQYFGPGTRLTVT.

The chain has TRBV12-3 or TRBV12-4 and TRBJ1-2, with a weak D call TRBD1 (5 bases). The V end lost 0 bases, the J end lost 3 bases, and 14 bases lay between the germline ends. This CDR3 comprises 16 residues. The CDR3, as DNA: TGTGCCAGCAGTTTAGCCCTAACGGGAGGGGACTATGGCTACACCTTC. It specifies CASSLALTGGDYGYTF.

The genes are TRBV4-3 and TRBJ1-2, with D possibly matching TRBD1 (5 bases). The CDR3 runs to 16 residues. V shed 0 bases and J shed 0 bases, with 11 bases lying between them. Germline CDR1 reads LGHNA; CDR2 reads YSLEER. The CDR3 bases are TGCGCCAGCAGCCAAGATAGCGGGGCAGCTAACTATGGCTACACCTTC. Translated, it gives CASSQDSGAANYGYTF.

V and J are TRBV11-2 and TRBJ1-2; possible D gene TRBD1, 6 bases. This CDR3 is 14 amino acids long. Trimming pared 4 bases from V and 6 bases from J, leaving 15 bases between. Germline assignment: CDR1 SGHAT and CDR2 FQNNGV. This CDR3 is CASSSVRGPDGYTF. The CDR3 coding sequence is TGTGCCAGCAGCTCCGTGCGGGGGCCTGATGGCTACACCTTC.

This chain connects TRBV6-5 to TRBJ1-3; perhaps TRBD1 as D (5 bases). Germline CDR1 is MNHEY and CDR2 is SVGAGI. The CDR3 covers 15 residues. Trimming pared 6 bases from V and 0 bases from J, leaving 12 bases between. CDR3 in DNA: TGTGCCAGCAGGGGGGGACCCCGCTCTGGAAACACCATATATTTT. As protein: CASRGGPRSGNTIYF.

The chain joins TRBV6-2 or TRBV6-3 to TRBJ2-1, with D possibly TRBD2 on 6 matching bases. V was shortened by 0 bases and J by 8 bases, with 17 bases between the two germline ends. CDR1 is MNHEY, CDR2 SVGEGT, per germline. The CDR3 runs to 16 residues. The chain's CDR3 is CASSYSKDYLLDEQFF. CDR3 in DNA: TGTGCCAGCAGTTACTCGAAGGACTACCTTTTGGATGAGCAGTTCTTC.

There are a few counts of this clonotype. This rearrangement joins TRBV7-9 to TRBJ2-2; D gene ambiguous. V was clipped by 3 bases and J by 7 bases, with 9 bases between them. The CDR3 covers 13 residues. The germline CDR1 and CDR2 sequences are SEHNR and FQNEAQ (reference sequence). The CDR3 nucleotides are TGTGCCAGCAGCTTTGTTGGGGACGGGGAGCTGTTTTTT. Protein: CASSFVGDGELFF.